This T cell receptor (beta chain) was identified in a study of shared clonotypes between healthy human individuals. Trimming removed 2 bases from V and 0 bases from J, with 8 bases in between. From germline, CDR1 is KGHSH and CDR2 LQKENI. The CDR3 has 15 amino acids. This table comes from immunoSEQ multiplex PCR, and its TCRdb copy is limited to in-frame clones, with some not included. The sample yields approximately 640,000 clones, 60% to 80% seen once. In regard to this clone: The sample carries other DNA sequences with the same CDR3.

The sample consisted of memory CD4+ T cells sorted from blood. Subset described: CD45RA-negative fraction. The chain joins TRBV18 to TRBJ1-3, with D perhaps matching TRBD1 (5 bases). This TCR derives from a woman aged 25 to 45 in good health. The CDR3 bases are TGTGCCAGCTCACCATCAGGGAGCTCTGGAAACACCATATATTTT. Residues: CASSPSGSSGNTIYF.